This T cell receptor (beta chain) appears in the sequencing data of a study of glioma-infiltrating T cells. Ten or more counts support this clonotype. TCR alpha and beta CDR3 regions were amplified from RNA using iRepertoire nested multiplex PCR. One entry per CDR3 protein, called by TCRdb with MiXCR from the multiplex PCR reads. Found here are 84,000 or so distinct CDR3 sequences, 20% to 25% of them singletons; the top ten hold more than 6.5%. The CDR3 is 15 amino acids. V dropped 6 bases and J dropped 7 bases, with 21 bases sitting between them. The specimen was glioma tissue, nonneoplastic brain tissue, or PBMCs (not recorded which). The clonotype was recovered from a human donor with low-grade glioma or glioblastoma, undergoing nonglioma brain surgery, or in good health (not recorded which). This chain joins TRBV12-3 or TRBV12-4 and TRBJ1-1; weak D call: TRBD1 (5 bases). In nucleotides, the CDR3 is TGTGCCAGCAGAGGGCAGGGTATAAAGGCAAGTGAAGCTTTCTTT. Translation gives CASRGQGIKASEAFF.